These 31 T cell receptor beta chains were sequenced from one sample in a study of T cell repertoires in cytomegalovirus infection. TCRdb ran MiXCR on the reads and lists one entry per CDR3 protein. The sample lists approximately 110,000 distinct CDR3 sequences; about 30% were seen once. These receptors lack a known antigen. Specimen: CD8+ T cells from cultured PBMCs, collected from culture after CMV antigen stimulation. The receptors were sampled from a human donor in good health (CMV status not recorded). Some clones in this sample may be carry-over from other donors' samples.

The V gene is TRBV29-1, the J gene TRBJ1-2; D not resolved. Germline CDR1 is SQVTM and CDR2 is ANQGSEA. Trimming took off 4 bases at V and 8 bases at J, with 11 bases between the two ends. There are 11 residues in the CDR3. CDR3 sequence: CSVAEFEGYTF. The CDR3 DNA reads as TGCAGCGTTGCCGAATTTGAGGGCTACACCTTC.

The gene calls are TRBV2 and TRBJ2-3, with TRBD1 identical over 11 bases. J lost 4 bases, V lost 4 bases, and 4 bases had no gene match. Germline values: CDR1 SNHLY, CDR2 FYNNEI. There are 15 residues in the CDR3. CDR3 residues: CASSGTGGSADTQYF. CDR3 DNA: TGTGCCAGCAGTGGGACAGGGGGCTCGGCAGATACGCAGTATTTT.

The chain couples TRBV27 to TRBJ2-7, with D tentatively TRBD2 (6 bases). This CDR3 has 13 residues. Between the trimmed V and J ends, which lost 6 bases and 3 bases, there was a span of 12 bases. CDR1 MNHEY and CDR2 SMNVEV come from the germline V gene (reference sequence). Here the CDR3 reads CASREGTYYEQYF. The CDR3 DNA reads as TGTGCCAGCAGGGAGGGGACGTACTACGAGCAGTACTTC.

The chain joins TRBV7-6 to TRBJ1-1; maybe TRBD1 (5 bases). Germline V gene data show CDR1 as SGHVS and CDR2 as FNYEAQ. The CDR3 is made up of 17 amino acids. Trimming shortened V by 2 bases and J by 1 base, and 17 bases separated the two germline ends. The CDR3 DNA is TGTGCCAGCAGCTTACTCGCGTTGGGGGAAGAGAACACTGAAGCTTTCTTT. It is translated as CASSLLALGEENTEAFF.

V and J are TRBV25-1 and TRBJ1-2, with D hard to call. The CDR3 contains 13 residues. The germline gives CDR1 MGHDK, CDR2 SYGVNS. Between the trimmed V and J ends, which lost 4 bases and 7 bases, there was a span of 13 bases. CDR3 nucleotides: TGTGCCAGCAGTGTCCTTATCGAGGGTGGCTACACCTTC. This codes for CASSVLIEGGYTF.

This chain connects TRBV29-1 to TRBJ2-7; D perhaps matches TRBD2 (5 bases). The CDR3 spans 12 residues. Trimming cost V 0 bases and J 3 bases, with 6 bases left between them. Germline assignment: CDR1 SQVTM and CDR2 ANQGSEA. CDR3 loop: CSVEDRDYEQYF. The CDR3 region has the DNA TGCAGCGTTGAAGATCGGGACTACGAGCAGTACTTC.

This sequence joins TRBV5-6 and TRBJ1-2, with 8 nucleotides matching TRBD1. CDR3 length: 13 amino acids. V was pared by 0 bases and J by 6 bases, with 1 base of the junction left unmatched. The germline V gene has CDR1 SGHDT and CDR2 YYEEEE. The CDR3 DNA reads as TGTGCCAGCAGCTTGGCAGGGGGCCATGGCTACACCTTC. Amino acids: CASSLAGGHGYTF.

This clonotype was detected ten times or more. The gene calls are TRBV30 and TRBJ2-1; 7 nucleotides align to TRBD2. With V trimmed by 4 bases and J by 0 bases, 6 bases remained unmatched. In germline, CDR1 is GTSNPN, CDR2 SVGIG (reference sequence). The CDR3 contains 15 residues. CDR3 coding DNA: TGTGCCTGGAACTCGGGACTAAGCTCCTACAATGAGCAGTTCTTC. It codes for CAWNSGLSSYNEQFF.

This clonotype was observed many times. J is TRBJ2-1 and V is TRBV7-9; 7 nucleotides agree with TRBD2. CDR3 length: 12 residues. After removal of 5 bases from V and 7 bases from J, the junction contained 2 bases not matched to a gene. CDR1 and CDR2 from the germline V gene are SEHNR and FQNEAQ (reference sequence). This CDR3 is CASSTGGNEQFF. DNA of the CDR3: TGTGCCAGCAGCACCGGGGGGAATGAGCAGTTCTTC.

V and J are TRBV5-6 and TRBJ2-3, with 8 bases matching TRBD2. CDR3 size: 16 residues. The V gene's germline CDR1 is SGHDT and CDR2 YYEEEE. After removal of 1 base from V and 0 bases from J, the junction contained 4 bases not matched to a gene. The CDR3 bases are TGTGCCAGCAGCTTGCTCTTAGCGGGGAGCACAGATACGCAGTATTTT. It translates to CASSLLLAGSTDTQYF. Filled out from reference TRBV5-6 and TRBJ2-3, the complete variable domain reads DAGVTQSPTHLIKTRGQQVTLRCSPKSGHDTVSWYQQALGQGPQFIFQYYEEEERQRGNFPDRFSGHQFPNYSSELNVNALLLGDSALYLCASSLLLAGSTDTQYFGPGTRLTVL.

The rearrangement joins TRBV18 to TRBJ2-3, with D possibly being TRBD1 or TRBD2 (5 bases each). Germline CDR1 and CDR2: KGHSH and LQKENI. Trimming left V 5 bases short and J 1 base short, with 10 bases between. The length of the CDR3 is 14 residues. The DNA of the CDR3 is TGTGCCAGCTCAGATAGGGACCGCACAGATACGCAGTATTTT. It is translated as CASSDRDRTDTQYF.

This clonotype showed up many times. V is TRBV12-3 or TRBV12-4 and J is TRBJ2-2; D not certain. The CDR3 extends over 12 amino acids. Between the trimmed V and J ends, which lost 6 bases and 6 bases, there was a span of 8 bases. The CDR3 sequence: CASSPESGELFF. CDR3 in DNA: TGTGCCAGCAGCCCCGAATCCGGGGAGCTGTTTTTT.

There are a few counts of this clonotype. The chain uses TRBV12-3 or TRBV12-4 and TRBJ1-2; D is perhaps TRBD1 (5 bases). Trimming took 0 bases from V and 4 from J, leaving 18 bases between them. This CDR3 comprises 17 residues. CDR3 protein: CASSLAHLSGCGYGYTF. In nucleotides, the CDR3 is TGTGCCAGCAGTTTAGCGCATCTATCAGGGTGCGGCTATGGCTACACCTTC.

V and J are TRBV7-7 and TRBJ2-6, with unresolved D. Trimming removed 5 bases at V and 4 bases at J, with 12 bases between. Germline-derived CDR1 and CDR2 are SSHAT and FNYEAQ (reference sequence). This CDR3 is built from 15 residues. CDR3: CASSPPGPGANVLTF. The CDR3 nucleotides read TGTGCCAGCAGCCCACCCGGGCCAGGGGCCAACGTCCTGACTTTC.

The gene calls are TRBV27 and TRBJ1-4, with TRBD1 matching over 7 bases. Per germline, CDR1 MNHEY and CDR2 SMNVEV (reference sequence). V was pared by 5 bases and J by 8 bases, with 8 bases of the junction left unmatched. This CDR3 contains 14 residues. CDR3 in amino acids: CASSLTGIREKLFF. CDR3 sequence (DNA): TGTGCCAGCAGTCTGACAGGGATTCGGGAAAAACTGTTTTTT.

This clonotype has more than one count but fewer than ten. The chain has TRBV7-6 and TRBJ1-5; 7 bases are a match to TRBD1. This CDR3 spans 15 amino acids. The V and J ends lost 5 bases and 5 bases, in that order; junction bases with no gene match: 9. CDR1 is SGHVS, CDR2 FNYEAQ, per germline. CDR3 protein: CASSPWAGGHQPQHF. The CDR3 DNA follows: TGTGCCAGCAGCCCTTGGGCAGGGGGGCATCAGCCCCAGCATTTT.

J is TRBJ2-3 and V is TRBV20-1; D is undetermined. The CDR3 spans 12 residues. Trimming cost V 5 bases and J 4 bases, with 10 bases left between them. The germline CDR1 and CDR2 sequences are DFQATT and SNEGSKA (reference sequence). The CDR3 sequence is CSASQGADTQYF. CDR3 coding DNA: TGCAGTGCTTCACAAGGTGCAGATACGCAGTATTTT.

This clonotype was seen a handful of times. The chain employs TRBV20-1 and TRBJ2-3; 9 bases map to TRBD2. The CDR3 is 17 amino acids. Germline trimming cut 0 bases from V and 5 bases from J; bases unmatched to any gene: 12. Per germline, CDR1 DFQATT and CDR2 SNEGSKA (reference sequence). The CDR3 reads CSARDEYERGAVDTQYF. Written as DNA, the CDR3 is TGCAGTGCTAGAGATGAGTACGAGCGGGGGGCCGTAGATACGCAGTATTTT.

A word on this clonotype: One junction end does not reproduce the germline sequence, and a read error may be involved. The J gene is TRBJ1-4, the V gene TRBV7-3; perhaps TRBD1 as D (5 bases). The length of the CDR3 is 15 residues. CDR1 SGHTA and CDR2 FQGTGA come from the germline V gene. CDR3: CASTLSGGANEKLFF. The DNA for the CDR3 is TGTGCCAGCACCTTAAGTGGGGGGGCTAATGAAAAACTGTTTTTT.

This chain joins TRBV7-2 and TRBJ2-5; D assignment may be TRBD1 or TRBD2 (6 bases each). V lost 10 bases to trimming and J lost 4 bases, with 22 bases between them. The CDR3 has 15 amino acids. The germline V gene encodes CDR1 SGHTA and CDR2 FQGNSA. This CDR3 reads CATAERGLDRETQYF. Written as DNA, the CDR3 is TGTGCCACCGCGGAACGGGGGCTAGATCGAGAGACCCAGTACTTC.

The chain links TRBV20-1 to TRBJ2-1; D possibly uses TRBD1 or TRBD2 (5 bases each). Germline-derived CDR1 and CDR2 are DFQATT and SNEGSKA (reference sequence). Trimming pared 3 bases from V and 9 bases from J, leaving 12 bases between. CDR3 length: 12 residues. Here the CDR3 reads CSARDQGTEQFF. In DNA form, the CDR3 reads TGCAGTGCTAGGGACCAAGGGACTGAGCAGTTCTTC.

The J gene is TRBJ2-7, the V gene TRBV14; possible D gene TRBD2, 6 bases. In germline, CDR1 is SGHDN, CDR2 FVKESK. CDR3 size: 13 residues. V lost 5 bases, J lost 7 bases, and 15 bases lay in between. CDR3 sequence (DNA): TGTGCCAGCAGCTTAGGAGGAGGGCGGGAGCAGTACTTC. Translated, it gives CASSLGGGREQYF.

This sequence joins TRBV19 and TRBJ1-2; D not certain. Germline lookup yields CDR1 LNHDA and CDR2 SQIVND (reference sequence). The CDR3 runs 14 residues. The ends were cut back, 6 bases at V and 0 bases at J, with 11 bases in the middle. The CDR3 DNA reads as TGTGCCAGTAGCAGTTGGACCACTAACTATGGCTACACCTTC. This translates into CASSSWTTNYGYTF.

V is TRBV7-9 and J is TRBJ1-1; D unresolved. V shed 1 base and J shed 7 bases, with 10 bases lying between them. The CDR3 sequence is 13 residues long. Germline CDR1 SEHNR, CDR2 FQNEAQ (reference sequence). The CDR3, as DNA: TGTGCCAGCAGCTTAGGGATTTTGGATGAAGCTTTCTTT. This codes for CASSLGILDEAFF.

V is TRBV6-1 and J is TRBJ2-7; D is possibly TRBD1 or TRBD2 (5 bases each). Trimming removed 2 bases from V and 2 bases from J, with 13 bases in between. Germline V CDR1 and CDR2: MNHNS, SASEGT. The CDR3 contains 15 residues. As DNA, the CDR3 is TGTGCCAGCAGTGAATACCGGGACGTAACCTACGAGCAGTACTTC. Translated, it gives CASSEYRDVTYEQYF.

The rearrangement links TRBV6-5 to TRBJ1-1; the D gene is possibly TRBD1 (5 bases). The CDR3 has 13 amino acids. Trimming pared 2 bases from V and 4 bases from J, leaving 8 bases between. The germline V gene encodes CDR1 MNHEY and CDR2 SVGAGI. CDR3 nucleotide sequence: TGTGCCAGCAGTTACGAGGGGATCACTGAAGCTTTCTTT. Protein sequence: CASSYEGITEAFF.

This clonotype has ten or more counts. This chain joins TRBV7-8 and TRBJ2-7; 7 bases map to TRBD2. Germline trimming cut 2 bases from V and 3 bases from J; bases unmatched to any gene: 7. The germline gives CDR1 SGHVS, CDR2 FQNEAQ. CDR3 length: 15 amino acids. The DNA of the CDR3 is TGTGCCAGCAGCTTATGGGGGGGAGAGAGCTACGAGCAGTACTTC. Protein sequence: CASSLWGGESYEQYF.

DNA of the CDR3: TGTGCCAGCACCCCGACAGGCCCACAAGAGACCCAGTACTTC. This translates into CASTPTGPQETQYF. The chain is built from TRBV7-9 and TRBJ2-5; possible D gene TRBD1, 6 bases. The V and J ends lost 7 bases and 2 bases respectively, with 14 bases between them. Germline V gene lookup returns CDR1 SEHNR and CDR2 FQNEAQ (reference sequence). The CDR3 has 14 amino acids.

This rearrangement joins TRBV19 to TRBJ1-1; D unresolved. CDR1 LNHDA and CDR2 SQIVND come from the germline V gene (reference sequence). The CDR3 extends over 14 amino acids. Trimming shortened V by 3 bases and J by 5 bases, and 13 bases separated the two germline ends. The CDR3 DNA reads TGTGCCAGTAGTATCGGTCGGATGGGGACTGAAGCTTTCTTT. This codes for CASSIGRMGTEAFF.

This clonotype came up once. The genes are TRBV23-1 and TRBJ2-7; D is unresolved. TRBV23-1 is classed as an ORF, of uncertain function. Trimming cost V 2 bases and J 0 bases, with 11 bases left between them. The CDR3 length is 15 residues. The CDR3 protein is CASSQGFLSSYEQYF. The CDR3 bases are TGCGCCAGCAGTCAAGGGTTCCTTAGCTCCTACGAGCAGTACTTC.

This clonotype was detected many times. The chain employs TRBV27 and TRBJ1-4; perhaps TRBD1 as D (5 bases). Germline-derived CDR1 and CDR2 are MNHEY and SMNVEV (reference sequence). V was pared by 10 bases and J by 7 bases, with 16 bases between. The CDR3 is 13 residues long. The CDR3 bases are TGTGCCACCGTTGGTCCAGGGAGTGAAAAACTGTTTTTT. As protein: CATVGPGSEKLFF.